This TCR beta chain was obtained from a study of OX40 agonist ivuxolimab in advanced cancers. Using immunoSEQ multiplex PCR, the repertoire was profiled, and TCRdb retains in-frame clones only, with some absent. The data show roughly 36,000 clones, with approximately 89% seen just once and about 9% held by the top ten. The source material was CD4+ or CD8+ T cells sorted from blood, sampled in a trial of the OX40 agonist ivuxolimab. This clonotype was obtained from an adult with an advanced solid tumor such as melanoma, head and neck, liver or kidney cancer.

CDR3 region: CASSRTAKNIQYF. The DNA for the CDR3 is TGTGCCAGCAGTCGGACGGCTAAAAACATTCAGTACTTC. J is TRBJ2-4 and V is TRBV28, with D uncertain. Trimming pared 5 bases from V and 4 bases from J, leaving 9 bases between. Germline CDR1 is MDHEN and CDR2 is SYDVKM. CDR3 size: 13 residues.